Following are 21 T cell receptor beta chains from one sample sequenced in a study of cytomegalovirus exposure and HLA in healthy donors. Vbeta (60) and Jbeta (13) primers were used in the PCR. This table comes from immunoSEQ multiplex PCR, and its TCRdb copy is limited to in-frame clones, with some not included. The table includes 150,000 to 200,000 clones, roughly 80% detected once. The material sequenced was PBMCs. Receptors were obtained from a male donor in good health and CMV-seronegative.

The chain links TRBV7-6 to TRBJ2-3, with 12 bases identical to TRBD2. This CDR3 has 18 residues. Germline V CDR1 and CDR2: SGHVS, FNYEAQ. V lost 7 bases and J lost 0; bases outside the gene matches: 11. The CDR3 DNA sequence: TGTGCCAGCACCACCCGGACTAGCGGGATGCTCAGCACAGATACGCAGTATTTT. Protein: CASTTRTSGMLSTDTQYF.

The rearrangement links TRBV7-9 to TRBJ1-3; TRBD1 agrees at 9 bases. Losses at the gene ends were 5 bases for V and 2 bases for J; bases not matched to a gene: 7. Germline-derived CDR1 and CDR2 are SEHNR and FQNEAQ (reference sequence). The CDR3 is made up of 16 amino acids. The CDR3 region has the DNA TGTGCCAGCAGCCTACCAGGACAGGGGCCTGGAAACACCATATATTTT. As protein: CASSLPGQGPGNTIYF.

This rearrangement joins TRBV9 to TRBJ2-3; 7 positions match TRBD2. Germline V gene data show CDR1 as SGDLS and CDR2 as YYNGEE. The CDR3 sequence is 15 residues long. The ends lost 2 bases at V and 2 bases at J; junction bases unmatched: 5. CDR3 residues: CASSVLSGPTDTQYF. CDR3 bases: TGTGCCAGCAGCGTCCTTAGCGGGCCCACAGATACGCAGTATTTT.

The V call is TRBV6-6, the J call TRBJ1-3; D is uncertain. Trimming left V 8 bases short and J 0 bases short, with 11 bases between. CDR1 is MNHNY and CDR2 is SVGAGI in the germline V gene (reference sequence). This CDR3 spans 14 amino acids. The CDR3 loop is CASQTSGSGNTIYF. CDR3 nucleotide sequence: TGTGCCAGCCAAACCTCGGGCTCTGGAAACACCATATATTTT.

Here the CDR3 DNA reads TGTGCCAGCAGCCTAAAGGGACTAGCGGGGGAAGAGACCCAGTACTTC. This codes for CASSLKGLAGEETQYF. V is TRBV11-1 and J is TRBJ2-5; TRBD2 matches 14 bases. The CDR3 covers 16 residues. Germline V gene data show CDR1 as SGHAT and CDR2 as FQDESV (reference sequence). V gave up 5 bases and J gave up 3 bases; unmatched junction bases: 5.

This clone was found once. The J gene is TRBJ2-7, the V gene TRBV16; the match to TRBD1 covers 11 bases. The CDR3 runs to 16 residues. The V gene's germline CDR1 is KGHSY and CDR2 FQNENV. V lost 0 bases, J lost 4 bases, and 5 bases stayed unmatched. CDR3 amino acids: CASSQSGTGGLYEQYF. The CDR3 nucleotides are TGTGCCAGCAGCCAATCAGGGACAGGGGGTCTGTACGAGCAGTACTTC. Based on the CDR3 plus reference TRBV16 and TRBJ2-7, the full variable domain is GEEVAQTPKHLVRGEGQKAKLYCAPIKGHSYVFWYQQVLKNEFKFLISFQNENVFDETGMPKERFSAKCLPNSPCSLEIQATKLEDSAVYFCASSQSGTGGLYEQYFGPGTRLTVT.

This clone was found once. The chain links TRBV18 to TRBJ1-4; no definite D call. Trimming cost V 3 bases and J 5 bases, with 7 bases left between them. The CDR3 has 13 residues. Germline CDR1 KGHSH, CDR2 LQKENI. The CDR3 nucleotides are TGTGCCAGCTCACCGCCGGGGAATGAAAAACTGTTTTTT. This encodes CASSPPGNEKLFF.

Only a few counts were recorded for this clone. This chain links TRBV12-5 with TRBJ2-3, with a tentative D call TRBD2 (7 bases). V lost 0 bases and J lost 1, with 11 bases in between. The CDR3 runs 16 residues. Germline values: CDR1 LGHNT, CDR2 FRNRAP. CDR3 sequence reads: CASGLVRGGGTDTQYF. The CDR3 region has the DNA TGTGCTAGTGGTTTGGTACGAGGGGGGGGCACAGATACGCAGTATTTT.

The V gene is TRBV19, the J gene TRBJ2-2, with TRBD1 identical over 8 bases. Germline CDR1 and CDR2: LNHDA and SQIVND (reference sequence). This CDR3 contains 16 residues. With 6 bases clipped from V and 1 base from J, the junction kept 7 bases outside the gene matches. CDR3 in amino acids: CASRRPGQENTGELFF. The CDR3 DNA reads TGTGCCAGTAGGAGACCGGGACAGGAGAACACCGGGGAGCTGTTTTTT.

J is TRBJ2-5 and V is TRBV7-9, with a possible D match to TRBD1 (6 bases). CDR1 SEHNR and CDR2 FQNEAQ come from the germline V gene (reference sequence). V was pared by 1 base and J by 5 bases, with 11 bases between. The CDR3 length is 14 residues. The CDR3 here is CASSLGGGLETQYF. The CDR3 DNA sequence: TGTGCCAGCAGCTTAGGTGGGGGCCTTGAGACCCAGTACTTC.

The V call is TRBV7-9, the J call TRBJ2-1; TRBD1 matches 9 bases. The CDR3 is 15 amino acids. J lost 9 bases, V lost 5 bases, and 11 bases had no gene match. CDR1 is SEHNR and CDR2 is FQNEAQ in the germline V gene (reference sequence). The CDR3 loop reads CASSISGQGFPEQFF. The CDR3 nucleotides read TGTGCCAGCAGCATCTCGGGACAGGGTTTTCCTGAGCAGTTCTTC.

V gene TRBV9 combines with J gene TRBJ2-1, with 10 nucleotides matching TRBD2. The CDR3 loop spans 15 amino acids. Germline-derived CDR1 and CDR2 are SGDLS and YYNGEE. V lost 4 bases and J lost 4; bases outside the gene matches: 5. CDR3 in amino acids: CASSPGAGGYNEQFF. The CDR3 DNA is TGTGCCAGCAGCCCGGGAGCGGGGGGGTACAATGAGCAGTTCTTC.

The chain uses TRBV19 and TRBJ2-7; TRBD2 matches at 9 bases. The length of the CDR3 is 13 residues. Germline V lookup: CDR1 LNHDA, CDR2 SQIVND (reference sequence). Unmatched junction bases numbered 6, after V lost 8 bases and J lost 4 bases. CDR3 sequence: CASSSGGRYEQYF. CDR3 in DNA: TGTGCCAGTTCCAGCGGGGGGCGATACGAGCAGTACTTC. Looking up the rest from reference TRBV19 and TRBJ2-7 gives the full variable domain: DGGITQSPKYLFRKEGQNVTLSCEQNLNHDAMYWYRQDPGQGLRLIYYSQIVNDFQKGDIAEGYSVSREKKESFPLTVTSAQKNPTAFYLCASSSGGRYEQYFGPGTRLTVT.

J is TRBJ1-4 and V is TRBV5-1, with a weak D call TRBD1 (6 bases). The CDR3 sequence is 14 residues long. V was trimmed by 4 bases and J by 2 bases, leaving 9 bases between them. Germline assignment: CDR1 SGHRS and CDR2 YFSETQ. Written as DNA, the CDR3 is TGCGCCAGCAGCGGGGACATCACTAATGAAAAACTGTTTTTT. Amino acid sequence: CASSGDITNEKLFF.

This chain uses TRBV19 with TRBJ1-5; a weak D match, TRBD1 (6 bases). V was clipped by 9 bases and J by 4 bases, with 10 bases between them. This CDR3 has 12 residues. The germline CDR1 and CDR2 sequences are LNHDA and SQIVND (reference sequence). The CDR3 DNA follows: TGTGCCAGCCGGGACATAAATCAGCCCCAGCATTTT. Amino acid sequence: CASRDINQPQHF.

The chain has TRBV4-3 and TRBJ2-1; 8 bases are a match to TRBD2. The V segment lost 0 bases and the J segment 4 bases; nucleotides outside the gene matches: 5. CDR1 LGHNA and CDR2 YSLEER come from the germline V gene. The CDR3 length is 16 residues. The CDR3 bases are TGCGCCAGCAGCCAAGATGTAGCGGGACGGTACAATGAGCAGTTCTTC. Translated, it gives CASSQDVAGRYNEQFF.

In regard to this clone: Germline and junction disagree at one end, which may indicate a read error. CDR3 region: CASSVAGGETQYF. CDR3 DNA sequence: TGTGCCAGCAGCGTAGCGGGGGGGGAGACCCAGTACTTC. J is TRBJ2-5 and V is TRBV7-9; TRBD2 aligns across 11 bases. Germline CDR1 is SEHNR and CDR2 is FQNEAQ (reference sequence). The CDR3 length is 13 residues.

The chain is built from TRBV6-5 and TRBJ2-7, with TRBD1 matching 8 bases. V lost 0 bases, J lost 5 bases, and 9 bases stayed unmatched. The germline CDR1 and CDR2 sequences are MNHEY and SVGAGI. This CDR3 is 16 amino acids long. DNA for the CDR3: TGTGCCAGCAGTTACTCGAAACGGACAGGGATGCACGAGCAGTACTTC. This encodes CASSYSKRTGMHEQYF.

Only a few counts were recorded for this clone. The chain couples TRBV10-3 to TRBJ2-7, with D perhaps matching TRBD2 (5 bases). Between the trimmed V and J ends, which lost 7 bases and 3 bases, there was a span of 10 bases. The CDR3 has 12 residues. The germline gives CDR1 ENHRY, CDR2 SYGVKD. This CDR3 is CAIMERSYEQYF. The CDR3 DNA follows: TGTGCCATCATGGAGCGGAGCTACGAGCAGTACTTC.

The gene calls are TRBV18 and TRBJ1-5; D uncertain. This CDR3 is built from 15 residues. The germline V gene has CDR1 KGHSH and CDR2 LQKENI. The DNA for the CDR3 is TGTGCACGCACGGCGGCGCCGAGGAGCAATCAGCCCCAGCATTTT. Its translation is CARTAAPRSNQPQHF.

The V call is TRBV7-9, the J call TRBJ1-1; 10 bases agree with TRBD1. This CDR3 has 17 amino acids. V was clipped by 1 base and J by 5 bases; unmatched bases: 10. Germline CDR1 and CDR2: SEHNR and FQNEAQ (reference sequence). The CDR3 loop reads CASSLVVTGGIGTEAFF. The DNA for the CDR3 is TGTGCCAGCAGCTTAGTAGTGACAGGGGGCATAGGAACTGAAGCTTTCTTT.